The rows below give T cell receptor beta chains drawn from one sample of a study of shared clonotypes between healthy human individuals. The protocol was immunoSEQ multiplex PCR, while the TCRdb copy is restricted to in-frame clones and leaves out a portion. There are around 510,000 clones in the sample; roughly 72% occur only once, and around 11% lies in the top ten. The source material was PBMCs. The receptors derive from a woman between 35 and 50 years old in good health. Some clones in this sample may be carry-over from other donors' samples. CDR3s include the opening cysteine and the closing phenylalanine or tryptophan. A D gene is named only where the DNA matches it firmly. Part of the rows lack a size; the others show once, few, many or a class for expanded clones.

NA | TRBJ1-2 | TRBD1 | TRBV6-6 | TGTGCCAGCAGTTACTTCGGACAGGGGCCGTATGGCTACACCTTC | CASSYFGQGPYGYTF
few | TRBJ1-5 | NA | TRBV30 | TGTGCCTGGAGCGATTACCGAAATCAGCCCCAGCATTTT | CAWSDYRNQPQHF
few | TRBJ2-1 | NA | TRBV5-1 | TGCGCCAGCGCCGGAAGTCTAGCCTACTACAATGAGCAGTTCTTC | CASAGSLAYYNEQFF
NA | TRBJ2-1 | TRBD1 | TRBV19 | TGTGCCAGTAGTATCGCGGGACAGGGGGACTATGAGCAGTTCTTC | CASSIAGQGDYEQFF
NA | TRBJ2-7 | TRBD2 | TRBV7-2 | TGTGCCAGCAGCGAACCACCGGGACTAGCACACGAGCAATACTTC | CASSEPPGLAHEQYF
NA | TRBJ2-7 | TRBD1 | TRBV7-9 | TGTGCCAGCAGCGTACCCCTGGCAGGGGGCTCCTACGAGCAGTACTTC | CASSVPLAGGSYEQYF
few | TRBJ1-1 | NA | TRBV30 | TGTGCCTGGAGCGACCTCGGCCCCGTAGGGACTGAAGCTTTCTTT | CAWSDLGPVGTEAFF
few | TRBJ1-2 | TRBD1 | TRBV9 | TGTGCCAGCAGCGCACCGGGACAGGGCTTAATTAGGTACACCTTC | CASSAPGQGLIRYTF
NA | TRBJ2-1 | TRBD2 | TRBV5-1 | TGCGCCAGCAGCTTGGGAGCGGGAGTCTCCTACAATGAGCAGTTCTTC | CASSLGAGVSYNEQFF
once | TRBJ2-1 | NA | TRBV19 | TGTGCCAGTAGTATCCCAGGGAGAGGGAATGAGCAGTTCTTC | CASSIPGRGNEQFF
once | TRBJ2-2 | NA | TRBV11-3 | TGTGCCAGCAGCTTGGGGCAGGGGTCGACCGGGGAGCTGTTTTTT | CASSLGQGSTGELFF
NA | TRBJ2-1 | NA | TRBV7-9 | TGTGCCAGCAGCCCCGTCGATGGACGGAGGAGCGATGAGCAGTTCTTC | CASSPVDGRRSDEQFF
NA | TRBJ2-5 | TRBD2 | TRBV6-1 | TGTGCCAGCAGTGCGGGTTGGAGCGGGAGGGCCGATGTGGAGACCCAGTACTTC | CASSAGWSGRADVETQYF
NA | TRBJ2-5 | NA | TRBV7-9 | TGTGCCAGCAGCCCCGTAAACCAAGAGACCCAGTACTTC | CASSPVNQETQYF
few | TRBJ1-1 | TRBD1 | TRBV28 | TGTGCCAGCAGTTCGACAGGGACCGAGGACACTGAAGCTTTCTTT | CASSSTGTEDTEAFF
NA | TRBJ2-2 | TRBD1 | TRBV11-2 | TGTGCCAGCAGCACACGGACAGGGGGTAGCACCGGGGAGCTGTTTTTT | CASSTRTGGSTGELFF
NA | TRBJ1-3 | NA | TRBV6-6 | TGTGCCAGCAGTCCCACGATCTCTGGAAACACCATATATTTT | CASSPTISGNTIYF
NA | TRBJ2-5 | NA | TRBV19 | TGTGCCAGTAGTATAGCGGCCAGGGGCCAAGAGACCCAGTACTTC | CASSIAARGQETQYF
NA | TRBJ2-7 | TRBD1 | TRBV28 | TGTGCCAGCAGCCCTGGACAGGCACGCTACGAGCAGTACTTC | CASSPGQARYEQYF
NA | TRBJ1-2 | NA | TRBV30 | TGTGCCTGGAGTGTCCGGTATGGCTACACCTTC | CAWSVRYGYTF
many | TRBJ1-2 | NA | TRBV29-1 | TGCAGCGTTGAAGAGGGGGCGGTAGGCTACACCTTC | CSVEEGAVGYTF